The text below deals with one TCR beta chain. What it binds is not known. Trimming took 9 bases from V and 1 from J, leaving 10 bases between them. Germline assignment: CDR1 SNHLY and CDR2 FYNNEI. The CDR3 has 12 residues. Researchers used the Oncomine TCR Beta short-read assay to sequence DNA from cultured CD4+ T cells. TCRdb independently ran MiXCR on the PCR reads; one entry per CDR3 protein. Among about 15,000 distinct CDR3 sequences listed, roughly 50% were seen once. Noted treatment: roughly 11-day PBMC culture with coronavirus spike peptide pools or control peptides (ViraFEST assay). These data come from a study of vaccination and CD4 T cells after COVID-19. The study, taken as a whole, reports: Within the convalescent patients, a median about 89% of the SARS-CoV-2-reactive clones were ones that appeared only post-vaccination.

This clonotype was sampled from a human donor who had recovered from COVID-19. Sequencing was performed on CD4+ T cells from blood, cultured in vitro, taken before SARS-CoV-2 vaccination. The chain employs TRBV2 and TRBJ2-7; the D gene is possibly TRBD1 (6 bases). CDR3 protein: CASGQLSYEQYF. CDR3 DNA sequence: TGTGCCAGTGGACAGTTATCCTACGAGCAGTACTTC.